Below, 6 T cell receptor beta chains from the same sample are listed, as sequenced in a study of regulatory T cells in long-lasting Graves disease. Assembly of TCR beta libraries relied on iRepertoire HTBI primers together with Arm-PCR of CDR3 regions. Using its own MiXCR run on the multiplex PCR reads, TCRdb lists one record per CDR3 protein. Among 350,000 to 500,000 distinct CDR3 sequences listed, roughly a fifth were seen once. Time point in this sample: persistent/refractory GD, antithyroid drugs over 5 years with positive TRAb. From PBMCs, RNA was extracted and then used to make the TCR library. Sequenced material: peripheral blood mononuclear cells (PBMCs), taken when the disease was refractory, from a patient treated with antithyroid drugs. The receptor source for this set is a female donor with Graves disease.

This clonotype was counted a few times. The chain has TRBV10-3 and TRBJ2-1, with 11 nucleotides matching TRBD2. The V and J ends lost 10 bases and 10 bases, in that order; junction bases with no gene match: 9. The germline gives CDR1 ENHRY, CDR2 SYGVKD. The CDR3 is 13 residues long. CDR3 amino acids: CATAGLAVGEQFF. CDR3 in DNA: TGTGCCACCGCGGGACTAGCGGTGGGGGAGCAGTTCTTC.

The rearrangement uses TRBV19 and TRBJ2-5, with 8 nucleotides matching TRBD2. With V trimmed by 10 bases and J by 4 bases, 8 bases remained unmatched. The CDR3 loop spans 13 amino acids. Germline lookup yields CDR1 LNHDA and CDR2 SQIVND (reference sequence). CDR3 loop: CATGTRSRETQYF. The CDR3 DNA follows: TGTGCCACCGGGACTAGAAGTCGAGAGACCCAGTACTTC.

This clonotype was counted a few times. The J gene is TRBJ1-4, the V gene TRBV6-2 or TRBV6-3; D is undetermined. Trimming shortened V by 6 bases and J by 6 bases, and 20 bases separated the two germline ends. The germline V gene has CDR1 MNHEY and CDR2 SVGEGT. This CDR3 region has 16 residues. For the CDR3, the DNA is TGTGCCAGCAGCTTCGCGGAGACCAGGTACTATGAAAAACTGTTTTTT. Amino acid sequence: CASSFAETRYYEKLFF.

This clonotype was counted a few times. This rearrangement joins TRBV7-2 to TRBJ2-2; no definite D call. CDR3 length: 15 amino acids. Trimming took off 6 bases at V and 1 base at J, with 12 bases between the two ends. Germline CDR1 reads SGHTA; CDR2 reads FQGNSA. CDR3 loop: CASRTRPGNTGELFF. The DNA of the CDR3 is TGTGCCAGCAGAACCCGACCAGGGAACACCGGGGAGCTGTTTTTT.

A note on this clonotype: A much larger clone sits a single nucleotide away, making a read error possible. This rearrangement joins TRBV7-2 to TRBJ2-5, with D tentatively TRBD2 (6 bases). The germline CDR1 and CDR2 sequences are SGHTA and FQGNSA. CDR3 length equals 14 residues. The chain's CDR3 is CASSPIGGGETRYF. CDR3 sequence (DNA): TGTGCCAGCAGTCCGATTGGGGGAGGCGAGACCCGGTACTTC.

V gene TRBV29-1 combines with J gene TRBJ1-1; D unresolved. The CDR3 sequence is 12 residues long. V was cut by 3 bases and J by 3 bases, with 8 bases left in between. Germline assignment: CDR1 SQVTM and CDR2 ANQGSEA. The CDR3 is CSVEGGYTEAFF. The CDR3 bases are TGCAGCGTTGAGGGAGGGTACACTGAAGCTTTCTTT.